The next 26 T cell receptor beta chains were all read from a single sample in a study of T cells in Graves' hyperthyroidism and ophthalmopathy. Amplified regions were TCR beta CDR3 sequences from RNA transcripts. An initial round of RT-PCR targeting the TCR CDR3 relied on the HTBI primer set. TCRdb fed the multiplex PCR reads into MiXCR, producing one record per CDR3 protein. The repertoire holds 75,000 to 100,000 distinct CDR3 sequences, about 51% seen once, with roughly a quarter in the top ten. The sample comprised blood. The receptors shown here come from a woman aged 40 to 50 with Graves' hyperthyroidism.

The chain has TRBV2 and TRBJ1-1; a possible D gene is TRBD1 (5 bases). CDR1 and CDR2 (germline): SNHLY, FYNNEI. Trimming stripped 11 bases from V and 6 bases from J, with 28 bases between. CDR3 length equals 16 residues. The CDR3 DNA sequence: TGTGCCCGAAGCTTAGGACTGGGGACTAGTAGGGCTGAAGCTTTCTTT. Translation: CARSLGLGTSRAEAFF.

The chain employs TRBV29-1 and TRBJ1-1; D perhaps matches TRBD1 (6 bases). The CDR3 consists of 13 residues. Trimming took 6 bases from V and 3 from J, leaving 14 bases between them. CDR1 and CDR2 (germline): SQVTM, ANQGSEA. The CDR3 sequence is CSVEDSDYTEAFF. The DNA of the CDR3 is TGCAGCGTAGAGGACAGTGACTACACTGAAGCTTTCTTT.

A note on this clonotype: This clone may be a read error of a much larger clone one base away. The CDR3 loop is CSAGGAGGPGEQYF. CDR3 nucleotides: TGCAGTGCTGGAGGCGCGGGAGGGCCGGGAGAGCAGTACTTC. The V gene is TRBV20-1, the J gene TRBJ2-7, with 9 bases lining up with TRBD2. J lost 7 bases, V lost 5 bases, and 12 bases had no gene match. The CDR3 runs 14 residues. Looked up from germline, CDR1 is DFQATT and CDR2 is SNEGSKA (reference sequence).

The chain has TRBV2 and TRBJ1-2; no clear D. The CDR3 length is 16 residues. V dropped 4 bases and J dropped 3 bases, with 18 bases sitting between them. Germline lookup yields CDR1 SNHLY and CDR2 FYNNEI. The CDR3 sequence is CASSGWTGDFYYGYTF. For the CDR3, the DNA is TGTGCCAGCAGTGGTTGGACGGGAGACTTCTACTATGGCTACACCTTC.

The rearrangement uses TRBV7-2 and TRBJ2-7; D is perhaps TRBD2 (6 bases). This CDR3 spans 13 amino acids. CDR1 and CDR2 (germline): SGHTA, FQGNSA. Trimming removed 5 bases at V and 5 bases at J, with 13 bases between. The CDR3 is CASSLSGFNEQYF. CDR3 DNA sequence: TGTGCCAGCAGCCTGAGCGGGTTCAACGAGCAGTACTTC.

The CDR3 is CASQDDGNSPLHF. CDR3 sequence (DNA): TGTGCCAGCCAGGACGACGGGAATTCACCCCTCCACTTT. This chain uses TRBV2 with TRBJ1-6; D ambiguous. In germline, CDR1 is SNHLY, CDR2 FYNNEI. Trimming left V 8 bases short and J 7 bases short, with 12 bases between. This CDR3 has 13 amino acids.

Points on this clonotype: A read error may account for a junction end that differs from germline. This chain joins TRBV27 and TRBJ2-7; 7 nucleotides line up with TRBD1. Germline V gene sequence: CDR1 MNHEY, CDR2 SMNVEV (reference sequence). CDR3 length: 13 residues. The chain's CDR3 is CANSLTGPPEQYF. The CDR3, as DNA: TGTGCCAACAGTTTGACAGGGCCCCCCGAGCAGTACTTC.

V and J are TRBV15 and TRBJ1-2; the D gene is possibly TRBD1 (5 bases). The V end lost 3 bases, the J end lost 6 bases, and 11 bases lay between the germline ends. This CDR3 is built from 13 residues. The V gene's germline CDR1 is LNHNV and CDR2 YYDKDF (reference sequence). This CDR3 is CATSSRAGNGYTF. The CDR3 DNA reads TGTGCCACCAGCAGCAGGGCGGGGAATGGCTACACCTTC.

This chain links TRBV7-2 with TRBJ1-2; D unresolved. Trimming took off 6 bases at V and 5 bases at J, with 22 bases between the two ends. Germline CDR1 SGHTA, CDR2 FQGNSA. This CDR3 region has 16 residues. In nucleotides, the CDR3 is TGTGCCAGCAGTCACATGGGGTTCAACAATGGGTATGGCTACACCTTC. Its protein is CASSHMGFNNGYGYTF.

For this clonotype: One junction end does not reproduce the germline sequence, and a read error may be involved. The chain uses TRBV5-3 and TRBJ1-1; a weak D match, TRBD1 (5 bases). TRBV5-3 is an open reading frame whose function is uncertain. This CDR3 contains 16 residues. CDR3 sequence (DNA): TGTGCCAGCAGCTCCGGGACTGGCGATGGTAACACTGAAGCTTTCTTT. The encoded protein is CASSSGTGDGNTEAFF.

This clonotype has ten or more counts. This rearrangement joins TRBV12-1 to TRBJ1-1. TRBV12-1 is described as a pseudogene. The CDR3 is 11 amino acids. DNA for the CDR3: TGTGCCAGCTGTTCGAACACTGAAGCTTTCTTT. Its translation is CASCSNTEAFF.

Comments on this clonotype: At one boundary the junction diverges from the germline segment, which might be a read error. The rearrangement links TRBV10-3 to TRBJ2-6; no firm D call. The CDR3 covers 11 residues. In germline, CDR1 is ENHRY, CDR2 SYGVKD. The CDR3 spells CAISGTNVLTF. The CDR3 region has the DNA TGTGCCATCAGTGGGACCAACGTCCTGACTTTC.

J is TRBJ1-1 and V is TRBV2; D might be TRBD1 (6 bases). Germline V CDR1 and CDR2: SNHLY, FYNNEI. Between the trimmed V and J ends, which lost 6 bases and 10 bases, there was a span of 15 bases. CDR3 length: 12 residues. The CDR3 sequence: CASRRTGQRAFF. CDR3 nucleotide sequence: TGTGCCAGCAGACGGACTGGACAGAGAGCTTTCTTT.

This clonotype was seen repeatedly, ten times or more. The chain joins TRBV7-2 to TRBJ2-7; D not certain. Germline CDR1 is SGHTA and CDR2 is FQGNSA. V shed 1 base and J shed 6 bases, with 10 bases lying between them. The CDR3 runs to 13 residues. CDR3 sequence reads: CASSLDRGPEQYF. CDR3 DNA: TGTGCCAGCAGCTTAGATCGTGGACCCGAGCAGTACTTC.

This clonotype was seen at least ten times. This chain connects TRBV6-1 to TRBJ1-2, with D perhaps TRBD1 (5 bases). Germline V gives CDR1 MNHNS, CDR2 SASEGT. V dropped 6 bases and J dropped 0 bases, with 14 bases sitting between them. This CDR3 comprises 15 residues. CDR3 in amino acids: CASSPKTVTNYGYTF. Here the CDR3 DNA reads TGTGCCAGCAGCCCCAAGACAGTCACTAACTATGGCTACACCTTC.

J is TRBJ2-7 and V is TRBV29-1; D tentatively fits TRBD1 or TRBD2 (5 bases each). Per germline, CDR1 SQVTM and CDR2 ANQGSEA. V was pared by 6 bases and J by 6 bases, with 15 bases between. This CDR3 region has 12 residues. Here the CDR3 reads CSVTGTFREQYF. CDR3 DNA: TGCAGCGTAACCGGGACCTTTCGCGAGCAGTACTTC.

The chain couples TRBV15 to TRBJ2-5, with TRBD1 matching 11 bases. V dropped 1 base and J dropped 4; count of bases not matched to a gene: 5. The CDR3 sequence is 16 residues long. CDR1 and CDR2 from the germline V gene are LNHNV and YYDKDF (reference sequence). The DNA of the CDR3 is TGTGCCACCAGCAGAGGGGGACAGGGGGGGGGAGAGACCCAGTACTTC. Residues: CATSRGGQGGGETQYF.

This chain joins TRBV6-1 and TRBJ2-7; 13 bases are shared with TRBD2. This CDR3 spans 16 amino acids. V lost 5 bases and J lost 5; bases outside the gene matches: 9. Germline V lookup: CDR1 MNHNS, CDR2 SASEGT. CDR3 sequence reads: CASSPRLGLAGDEQYF. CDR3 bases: TGTGCCAGCAGTCCGCGACTTGGACTAGCGGGAGACGAGCAGTACTTC.

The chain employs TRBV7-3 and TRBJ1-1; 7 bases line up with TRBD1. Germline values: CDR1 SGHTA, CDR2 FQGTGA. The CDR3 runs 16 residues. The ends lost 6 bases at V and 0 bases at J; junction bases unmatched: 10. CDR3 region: CASSLNRGVMNTEAFF. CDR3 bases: TGTGCCAGCAGTTTGAACAGGGGCGTTATGAACACTGAAGCTTTCTTT.

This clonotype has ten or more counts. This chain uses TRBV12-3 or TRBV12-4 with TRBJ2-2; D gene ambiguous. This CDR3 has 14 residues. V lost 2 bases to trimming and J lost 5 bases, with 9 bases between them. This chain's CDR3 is CASSLLGRTGELFF. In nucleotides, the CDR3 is TGTGCCAGCAGTTTACTCGGGCGAACCGGGGAGCTGTTTTTT.

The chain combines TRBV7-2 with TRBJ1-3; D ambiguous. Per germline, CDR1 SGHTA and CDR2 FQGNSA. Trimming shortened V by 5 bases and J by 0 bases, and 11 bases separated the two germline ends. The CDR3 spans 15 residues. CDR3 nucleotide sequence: TGTGCCAGCAGCCAAGGTGGGAACTCTGGAAACACCATATATTTT. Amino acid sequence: CASSQGGNSGNTIYF.

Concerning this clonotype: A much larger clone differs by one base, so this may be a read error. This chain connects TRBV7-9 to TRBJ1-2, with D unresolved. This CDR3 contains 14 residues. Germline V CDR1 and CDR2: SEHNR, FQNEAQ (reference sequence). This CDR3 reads CAGSLPLLGDGYTF. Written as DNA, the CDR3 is TGTGCCGGCAGCTTACCGCTTTTAGGAGATGGCTACACCTTC.

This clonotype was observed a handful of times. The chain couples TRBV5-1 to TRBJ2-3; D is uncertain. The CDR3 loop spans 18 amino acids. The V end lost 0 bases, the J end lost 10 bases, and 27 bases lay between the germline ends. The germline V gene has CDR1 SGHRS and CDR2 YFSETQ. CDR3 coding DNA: TGCGCCAGCAGCTTGGATGCCTCTCGGTTACTACAAGGCGGCGCGCAGTATTTT. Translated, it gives CASSLDASRLLQGGAQYF.

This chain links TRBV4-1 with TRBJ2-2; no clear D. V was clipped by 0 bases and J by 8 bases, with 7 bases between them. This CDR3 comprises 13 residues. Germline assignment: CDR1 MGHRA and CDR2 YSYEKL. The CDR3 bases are TGCGCCAGCAGCCAAGAGTCGGTGGGGGAGCTGTTTTTT. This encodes CASSQESVGELFF.

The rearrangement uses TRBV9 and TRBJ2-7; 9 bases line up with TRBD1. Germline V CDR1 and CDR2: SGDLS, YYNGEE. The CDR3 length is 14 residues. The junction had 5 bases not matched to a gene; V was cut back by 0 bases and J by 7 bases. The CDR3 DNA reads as TGTGCCAGCAGCGTAGGGGCCGGGACAGGGGAGCAGTACTTC. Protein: CASSVGAGTGEQYF.

CDR3 protein: CATSDSGTGSEKLFF. CDR3 DNA sequence: TGTGCCACCAGTGATTCCGGGACAGGGAGTGAAAAACTGTTTTTT. This sequence joins TRBV24-1 and TRBJ1-4; TRBD1 aligns across 9 bases. The V and J ends lost 2 bases and 7 bases, in that order; junction bases with no gene match: 4. The CDR3 has 15 amino acids. Germline lookup yields CDR1 KGHDR and CDR2 SFDVKD.